The present T cell receptor (beta chain) was sequenced within a study of long-term antiretroviral therapy in people with HIV. Study-level findings and limits: Diversity increased after ART yet remained lower than in transplant donor controls.

The immunoSEQ assay was v3.0, run at survey level. This table comes from immunoSEQ multiplex PCR, and its TCRdb copy is limited to in-frame clones, with some not included. The sample lists about 20,000 clones; roughly 84% were seen once. As for this clone: Its antigen remains unidentified.

The V gene end was trimmed by 3 bases and the J gene end by 4 bases; junction bases not matched to a gene: 10. The CDR3 covers 17 residues. Germline assignment: CDR1 LGHNA and CDR2 YNFKEQ. This receptor was identified in a woman between 40 and 50 years old with HIV. The sample in question was unsorted PBMCs, obtained 1.2 years after starting antiretroviral therapy. The rearrangement joins TRBV4-2 to TRBJ2-3; 10 nucleotides agree with TRBD2. The CDR3 region has the DNA TGTGCCAGCAGCCATTCCCCTAGCGGGGGCGAGGCAGATACGCAGTATTTT. Its protein product is CASSHSPSGGEADTQYF.